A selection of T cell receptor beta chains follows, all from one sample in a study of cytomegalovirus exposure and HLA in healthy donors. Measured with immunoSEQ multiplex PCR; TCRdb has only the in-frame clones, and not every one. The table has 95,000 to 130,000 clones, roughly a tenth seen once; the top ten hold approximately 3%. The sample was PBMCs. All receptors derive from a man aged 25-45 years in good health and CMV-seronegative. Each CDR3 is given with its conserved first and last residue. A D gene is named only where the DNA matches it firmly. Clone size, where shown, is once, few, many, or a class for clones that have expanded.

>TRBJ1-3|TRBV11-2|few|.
TGTGCCAGCAGCTCTACATACTACTCTGGAAACACCATATATTTT
CASSSTYYSGNTIYF
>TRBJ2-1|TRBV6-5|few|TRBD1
TGTGCCAGCAGCAGGGACAGAGACTCCTACAATGAGCAGTTCTTC
CASSRDRDSYNEQFF
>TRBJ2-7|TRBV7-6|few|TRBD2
TGTGCCAGCAGCTTAGGGCTAGCGGGAGGGAAATACGAGCAGTACTTC
CASSLGLAGGKYEQYF
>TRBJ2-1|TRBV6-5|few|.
TGTGCCAGCAGTGAAGGAACAGATTACAATGAGCAGTTCTTC
CASSEGTDYNEQFF
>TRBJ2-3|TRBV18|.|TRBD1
TGTGCCAGCTCATTTCAAGACAGGGGGGGCACAGATACGCAGTATTTT
CASSFQDRGGTDTQYF
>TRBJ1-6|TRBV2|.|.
.
CASVFGQGNSPLRF
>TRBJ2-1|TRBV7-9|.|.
TGTGCCAGCAGCGCTAGTGAGCAGTTCTTC
CASSASEQFF
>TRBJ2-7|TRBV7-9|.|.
TGTGCCAGCCTACGCGGGCTAGGTTACGAGCAGTACTTC
CASLRGLGYEQYF
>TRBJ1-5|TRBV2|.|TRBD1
TGTGCCAGCACCCCGACAGGGGCGGGGAGGCAGCCCCAGCATTTT
CASTPTGAGRQPQHF
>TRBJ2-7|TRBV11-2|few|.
TGTGCCAGCAGCTTCCGCAGAGGCTACGAGCAGTACTTC
CASSFRRGYEQYF
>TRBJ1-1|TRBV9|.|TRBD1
TGTGCCAGCAGCGTAGAGGACAGGGGGTGGTCTGAAGCTTTCTTT
CASSVEDRGWSEAFF
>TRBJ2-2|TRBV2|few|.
TGTGCCAGCAGTGGAGGTTTCACCGGGGAGCTGTTTTTT
CASSGGFTGELFF
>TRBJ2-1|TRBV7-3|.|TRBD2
TGTGCCAGCAGCTTACTGGGACTAGCGGGAGGTAATGAGCAGTTCTTC
CASSLLGLAGGNEQFF
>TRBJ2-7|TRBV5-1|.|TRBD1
TGCGCCAGCAGCGAGGACAGGGGGCTGTACGAGCAGTACTTC
CASSEDRGLYEQYF
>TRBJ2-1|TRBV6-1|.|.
TGTGCCAGCAGTGAACAGGGGTTCGGCAATGAGCAGTTCTTC
CASSEQGFGNEQFF
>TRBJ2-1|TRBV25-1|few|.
TGTGCCAGCAGTGAATCGCGTGGGAGCAATGAGCAGTTCTTC
CASSESRGSNEQFF
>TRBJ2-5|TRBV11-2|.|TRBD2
TGTGCCAGCAGCTTAAGGACTAGCGGGAAAGAGACCCAGTACTTC
CASSLRTSGKETQYF
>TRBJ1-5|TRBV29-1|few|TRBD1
TGCAGCGTTATGGACAGGGGGAATCAGCCCCAGCATTTT
CSVMDRGNQPQHF
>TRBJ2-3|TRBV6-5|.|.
TGTGCCAGCAGTCCCGGGGGAGATACGCAGTATTTT
CASSPGGDTQYF
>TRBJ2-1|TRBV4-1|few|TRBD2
TGCGCCAGCAGACCCCTATGGCGGGAGGCGAATGAGCAGTTCTTC
CASRPLWREANEQFF
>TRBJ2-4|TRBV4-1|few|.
TGCGCCAGCAGCCAAGATTGGGAGGACGGGGCCAAAAACATTCAGTACTTC
CASSQDWEDGAKNIQYF
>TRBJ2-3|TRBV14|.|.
TGTGCCAGCAGCTACCAGGGAATGAGCACAGATACGCAGTATTTT
CASSYQGMSTDTQYF
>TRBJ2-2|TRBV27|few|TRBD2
TGTGCCAGCAGTTTACTGGGACTAGCGGGGAACACCGGGGAGCTGTTTTTT
CASSLLGLAGNTGELFF
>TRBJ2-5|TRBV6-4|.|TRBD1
TGTGCCAGCAGCCCAATCCACAGGGGGCTTCAAGAGACCCAGTACTTC
CASSPIHRGLQETQYF
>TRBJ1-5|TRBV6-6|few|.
TGTGCCAGCAAATACCGGGACAATAATCAGCCCCAGCATTTT
CASKYRDNNQPQHF
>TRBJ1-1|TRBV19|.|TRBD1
TGTGCCAGTAGTATCGCCCGCGACAGGGGTGCTTTCTTT
CASSIARDRGAFF
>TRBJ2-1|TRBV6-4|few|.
TGTGCCAGCATTGCGCATAACAATGAGCAGTTCTTC
CASIAHNNEQFF
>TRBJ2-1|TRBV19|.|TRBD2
TGTGCCAGTAGTATAGGCTTACTAGCGGGGGGGAATGAGCAGTTCTTC
CASSIGLLAGGNEQFF
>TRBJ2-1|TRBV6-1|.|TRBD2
TGTGCCAGCAGTGCAATGCGTGGGACTAGCGGGAGGATTGAGCAGTTCTTC
CASSAMRGTSGRIEQFF
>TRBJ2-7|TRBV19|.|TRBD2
TGTGCCAGTAGTTATCATCTAGCGGGCCTATACGAGCAGTACTTC
CASSYHLAGLYEQYF